One sample yielded the 32 T cell receptor beta chains listed below, sequenced in a study of T cell responses to AZD1222 COVID-19 vaccine. Clones were sequenced by immunoSEQ multiplex PCR, and TCRdb holds only the in-frame ones, with some missing. This sample has about 120,000 clones, with roughly 91% found just once. Sequencing used peripheral blood, obtained 28 days after the second AZD1222 dose. These receptors were obtained from an adult who received the AZD1222 COVID-19 vaccine.

The chain recombines TRBV15 with TRBJ1-5; TRBD1 might be the D (5 bases). This CDR3 comprises 14 residues. V shed 4 bases and J shed 4 bases, with 11 bases lying between them. Germline V CDR1 and CDR2: LNHNV, YYDKDF (reference sequence). CDR3 DNA: TGTGCCACCAGCACCGACAGAATTAATCAGCCCCAGCATTTT. Amino acid sequence: CATSTDRINQPQHF.

The genes are TRBV19 and TRBJ1-5, with D possibly TRBD1 on 5 matching bases. The CDR3 sequence is 16 residues long. Between the trimmed V and J ends, which lost 1 base and 3 bases, there was a span of 13 bases. CDR1 is LNHDA and CDR2 is SQIVND in the germline V gene (reference sequence). The CDR3 loop is CASSIGRGASNQPQHF. The DNA of the CDR3 is TGTGCCAGTAGTATAGGGCGAGGGGCGTCCAATCAGCCCCAGCATTTT.

The chain has TRBV7-2 and TRBJ1-2; 7 positions match TRBD1. The CDR3 sequence is 16 residues long. Germline V CDR1 and CDR2: SGHTA, FQGNSA. J lost 1 base, V lost 2 bases, and 7 bases had no gene match. In DNA form, the CDR3 reads TGTGCCAGCAGCTTATCAAGGGGGCGCGGTAACTATGGCTACACCTTC. Protein product: CASSLSRGRGNYGYTF.

The J gene is TRBJ2-1, the V gene TRBV6-5, with 9 positions matching TRBD2. This CDR3 contains 15 residues. J gave up 7 bases and V 5 bases, and 9 bases lay outside the gene matches. The germline V gene has CDR1 MNHEY and CDR2 SVGAGI. CDR3 bases: TGTGCCAGCAGTAAAATAGCGGGAGTGGGTAATGAGCAGTTCTTC. This encodes CASSKIAGVGNEQFF.

The chain recombines TRBV4-3 with TRBJ2-5, with TRBD2 matching over 15 bases. J was trimmed by 4 bases and V by 3 bases; bases with no gene match: 6. Germline lookup yields CDR1 LGHNA and CDR2 YSLEER. The CDR3 totals 17 residues. DNA for the CDR3: TGCGCCAGCAGCCAGTCTCCGGGACTAGCGGGAGGAGAGACCCAGTACTTC. Translating it yields CASSQSPGLAGGETQYF.

Only one count was recorded for this clone. The chain has TRBV4-1 and TRBJ1-4; tentative D call: TRBD1 (5 bases). The CDR3 runs to 16 residues. Germline-derived CDR1 and CDR2 are MGHRA and YSYEKL. The ends were cut back, 0 bases at V and 9 bases at J, with 17 bases in the middle. In nucleotides, the CDR3 is TGCGCCAGCAGCCAAGATCGAGCGAAGGGGATTCAAAAACTGTTTTTT. This encodes CASSQDRAKGIQKLFF.

The chain joins TRBV11-2 to TRBJ2-2; D ambiguous. Germline-derived CDR1 and CDR2 are SGHAT and FQNNGV. The CDR3 contains 14 residues. Trimming cost V 0 bases and J 5 bases, with 7 bases left between them. The CDR3 sequence is CASSLELMTGELFF. Written as DNA, the CDR3 is TGTGCCAGCAGCTTAGAACTGATGACCGGGGAGCTGTTTTTT.

The chain has TRBV6-5 and TRBJ1-1, with D possibly TRBD1 on 5 matching bases. The CDR3 covers 14 residues. Between the trimmed V and J ends, which lost 4 bases and 3 bases, there was a span of 12 bases. The germline V gene encodes CDR1 MNHEY and CDR2 SVGAGI. CDR3 in DNA: TGTGCCAGCAGTTGGGGCGGGGGGGACACTGAAGCTTTCTTT. Translation: CASSWGGGDTEAFF.

The chain joins TRBV5-1 to TRBJ2-7; 10 nucleotides line up with TRBD1. V trimming: 4 bases; J trimming: 0 bases; junction bases outside the gene matches: 7. There are 16 residues in the CDR3. The germline CDR1 and CDR2 sequences are SGHRS and YFSETQ. The CDR3: CASSTLGQGDSYEQYF. The CDR3 nucleotides read TGCGCCAGCAGCACTTTAGGACAGGGGGACTCCTACGAGCAGTACTTC. Full variable domain (outside the CDR3, taken from reference TRBV5-1 and TRBJ2-7): KAGVTQTPRYLIKTRGQQVTLSCSPISGHRSVSWYQQTPGQGLQFLFEYFSETQRNKGNFPGRFSGRQFSNSRSEMNVSTLELGDSALYLCASSTLGQGDSYEQYFGPGTRLTVT.

J is TRBJ1-6 and V is TRBV6-5; D gene unclear. Germline CDR1 reads MNHEY; CDR2 reads SVGAGI. The CDR3 has 13 amino acids. Trimming took 6 bases from V and 13 from J, leaving 16 bases between them. CDR3 bases: TGTGCCAGCAGCCCGGGCCCCCTAGGGCCCCTCCACTTT. As protein: CASSPGPLGPLHF.

For this clone: This sample includes further DNA sequences coding for the same CDR3. The V gene is TRBV4-1, the J gene TRBJ2-3; D is unclear. Deletions cut 1 base from V and 4 bases from J, with 6 bases between. The CDR3 has 13 amino acids. Germline CDR1 is MGHRA and CDR2 is YSYEKL. This CDR3 is CASSQVGADTQYF. The CDR3 bases are TGCGCCAGCAGCCAAGTCGGTGCAGATACGCAGTATTTT.

This clone was picked up one time. V usage is TRBV12-5 and J usage is TRBJ1-2; TRBD1 agrees at 7 bases. Germline V gene lookup returns CDR1 LGHNT and CDR2 FRNRAP. V gave up 0 bases and J gave up 5 bases; unmatched junction bases: 6. The CDR3 has 15 residues. The CDR3 loop reads CASGLVSGTVYGYTF. CDR3 DNA: TGTGCTAGTGGTTTGGTAAGCGGGACAGTATATGGCTACACCTTC.

The gene calls are TRBV19 and TRBJ2-1; 9 bases are a match to TRBD2. V dropped 4 bases and J dropped 7; count of bases not matched to a gene: 17. This CDR3 is 18 amino acids long. From germline, CDR1 is LNHDA and CDR2 SQIVND (reference sequence). This CDR3 reads CASSTALREGLSVNEQFF. The DNA of the CDR3 is TGTGCCAGTAGTACCGCTTTGCGGGAGGGCCTAAGTGTGAATGAGCAGTTCTTC.

The chain employs TRBV7-9 and TRBJ2-1, with 9 positions matching TRBD2. Germline V gives CDR1 SEHNR, CDR2 FQNEAQ (reference sequence). The CDR3 spans 17 residues. J gave up 2 bases and V 3 bases, and 8 bases lay outside the gene matches. This CDR3 reads CASSFPSSGNAYNEQFF. The CDR3, as DNA: TGTGCCAGCAGCTTTCCCTCTAGCGGGAATGCCTACAATGAGCAGTTCTTC. The full variable domain, its missing parts supplied by reference TRBV7-9 and TRBJ2-1, is DTGVSQNPRHKITKRGQNVTFRCDPISEHNRLYWYRQTLGQGPEFLTYFQNEAQLEKSRLLSDRFSAERPKGSFSTLEIQRTEQGDSAMYLCASSFPSSGNAYNEQFFGPGTRLTVL.

The gene calls are TRBV7-8 and TRBJ2-1, with TRBD2 matching 9 bases. In germline, CDR1 is SGHVS, CDR2 FQNEAQ. The CDR3 is made up of 15 amino acids. V shed 2 bases, J shed 8 bases, and the junction held 7 bases outside the gene matches. The CDR3 protein is CASSLLAGTPDEQFF. CDR3 sequence (DNA): TGTGCCAGCAGCTTACTAGCGGGAACTCCCGATGAGCAGTTCTTC.

This clone was detected only once. The V gene is TRBV2, the J gene TRBJ1-2; the D is unclear. Germline V gene lookup returns CDR1 SNHLY and CDR2 FYNNEI. The V and J ends lost 9 bases and 4 bases respectively, with 21 bases between them. The CDR3 loop spans 15 amino acids. In nucleotides, the CDR3 is TGTGCCAGAACCTACCCCTTACTCCGGGGCTATGGCTACACCTTC. Residues: CARTYPLLRGYGYTF.

The chain joins TRBV7-6 to TRBJ2-7, with TRBD1 as a possible D gene (6 bases). Germline loops: CDR1 SGHVS, CDR2 FNYEAQ. This CDR3 is built from 16 residues. Trimming shortened V by 3 bases and J by 3 bases, and 18 bases separated the two germline ends. The CDR3 nucleotides are TGTGCCAGCAGCTTGGAGGAGGCAGGGGTGTACTACGAGCAGTACTTC. Its translation is CASSLEEAGVYYEQYF.

The rearrangement uses TRBV6-2 or TRBV6-3 and TRBJ1-5; D gene uncertain. The germline V gene has CDR1 MNHEY and CDR2 SVGEGT. Trimming removed 4 bases at V and 1 base at J, with 5 bases between. The length of the CDR3 is 13 residues. This chain's CDR3 is CASSFRSNQPQHF. The CDR3 DNA follows: TGTGCCAGCAGTTTCCGGAGCAATCAGCCCCAGCATTTT.

V and J are TRBV14 and TRBJ1-2; no clear D. The CDR3 has 13 amino acids. V shed 0 bases and J shed 4 bases, with 6 bases lying between them. In germline, CDR1 is SGHDN, CDR2 FVKESK. The CDR3 bases are TGTGCCAGCAGCCAAGATTCGGCCTATGGCTACACCTTC. Amino acid sequence: CASSQDSAYGYTF.

The rearrangement links TRBV27 to TRBJ2-7; weak D call: TRBD2 (6 bases). Germline V gene data show CDR1 as MNHEY and CDR2 as SMNVEV (reference sequence). V was pared by 0 bases and J by 6 bases, with 12 bases between. The CDR3 loop spans 14 amino acids. The CDR3 here is CASSLSAGGTEQYF. The CDR3 nucleotides are TGTGCCAGCAGTTTATCTGCCGGAGGGACCGAGCAGTACTTC.

The V gene is TRBV5-1, the J gene TRBJ1-3; 11 bases are shared with TRBD1. Germline V gives CDR1 SGHRS, CDR2 YFSETQ. The CDR3 covers 16 residues. The junction had 7 bases not matched to a gene; V was cut back by 4 bases and J by 4 bases. The DNA for the CDR3 is TGCGCCAGCAGCCCAGGACAGGGGGCCTCCGGAAACACCATATATTTT. This codes for CASSPGQGASGNTIYF.

V is TRBV5-8 and J is TRBJ1-5; D call uncertain. V lost 4 bases and J lost 0, with 14 bases in between. The CDR3 totals 16 residues. Germline V gene data show CDR1 as SGHTS and CDR2 as YDEGEE. As DNA, the CDR3 is TGTGCCAGCAGCCAGCTCTTTGGTGCTAGCAATCAGCCCCAGCATTTT. Protein: CASSQLFGASNQPQHF.

The chain couples TRBV6-5 to TRBJ2-3, with 7 bases identical to TRBD1. This CDR3 region has 14 residues. Per germline, CDR1 MNHEY and CDR2 SVGAGI. Trimming took 8 bases from V and 0 from J; bases not matched to a gene: 5. The CDR3 nucleotides are TGTGCCAGCGGGGTGGGACAGAGCACAGATACGCAGTATTTT. Translating gives CASGVGQSTDTQYF.

This clone has a handful of counts. V and J are TRBV19 and TRBJ1-5; D unclear. CDR1 is LNHDA, CDR2 SQIVND, per germline (reference sequence). The V end was cut by 4 bases, the J end by 9 bases, with 10 bases between. This CDR3 spans 12 amino acids. CDR3 in DNA: TGTGCCAGTAGTACGGGTGTGGCGCCCCAGCATTTT. This translates into CASSTGVAPQHF.

DNA for the CDR3: TGTGCCAGCTCACCAGCTGAGACAATGAACACTGAAGCTTTCTTT. This encodes CASSPAETMNTEAFF. The genes are TRBV18 and TRBJ1-1; D unresolved. Germline CDR1 reads KGHSH; CDR2 reads LQKENI. The CDR3 is 15 amino acids. The V end lost 2 bases, the J end lost 0 bases, and 10 bases lay between the germline ends.

This clone appeared a single time. V is TRBV5-6 and J is TRBJ2-7, with 7 nucleotides matching TRBD2. The CDR3 covers 15 residues. Germline values: CDR1 SGHDT, CDR2 YYEEEE. V lost 5 bases, J lost 2 bases, and 10 bases stayed unmatched. The CDR3 DNA follows: TGTGCCAGCAGAAGGTCGGGGGGTGGTACCTACGAGCAGTACTTC. Its protein is CASRRSGGGTYEQYF.

The chain uses TRBV5-1 and TRBJ2-7; TRBD1 aligns across 10 bases. The CDR3 extends over 15 amino acids. The trim removed 2 bases at V and 3 bases at J, leaving 5 bases unmatched. Germline V lookup: CDR1 SGHRS, CDR2 YFSETQ. The CDR3 is CASSFDGTGVYEQYF. CDR3 nucleotide sequence: TGCGCCAGCAGCTTCGACGGGACAGGGGTCTACGAGCAGTACTTC.

This clone has only a few counts. The chain joins TRBV5-1 to TRBJ2-2, with D possibly matching TRBD2 (6 bases). Germline values: CDR1 SGHRS, CDR2 YFSETQ. V lost 1 base to trimming and J lost 6 bases, with 16 bases between them. The CDR3 runs 16 residues. CDR3 in DNA: TGCGCCAGCAGCTTGAGTCCCGGGACTTCCTCCGGGGAGCTGTTTTTT. As protein: CASSLSPGTSSGELFF.

The CDR3: CASSSMDTEGYNEQFF. The CDR3 DNA is TGCGCCAGCAGCTCGATGGACACCGAGGGGTACAATGAGCAGTTCTTC. This rearrangement joins TRBV5-1 to TRBJ2-1, with D perhaps TRBD1 or TRBD2 (5 bases each). Germline V gene sequence: CDR1 SGHRS, CDR2 YFSETQ. Deletions cut 3 bases from V and 4 bases from J, with 17 bases between. This CDR3 comprises 16 residues.

The V and J genes are TRBV5-5 and TRBJ2-2; 8 nucleotides agree with TRBD2. With V trimmed by 4 bases and J by 1 base, 3 bases remained unmatched. The germline CDR1 and CDR2 sequences are SGHKS and YYEKEE (reference sequence). The length of the CDR3 is 15 residues. The CDR3 sequence is CASSRTSGNTGELFF. The CDR3 DNA reads TGTGCCAGCAGCCGAACTAGCGGGAACACCGGGGAGCTGTTTTTT.

The chain recombines TRBV11-2 with TRBJ2-7; TRBD2 matches 7 bases. Germline CDR1 reads SGHAT; CDR2 reads FQNNGV. The CDR3 runs to 16 residues. V lost 2 bases, J lost 1 base, and 8 bases stayed unmatched. For the CDR3, the DNA is TGTGCCAGCAGCTTAATGTCTAGCGGAAATTCCTACGAGCAGTACTTC. It yields the protein CASSLMSSGNSYEQYF.

The J gene is TRBJ2-3, the V gene TRBV5-1; TRBD2 aligns across 11 bases. The CDR3 runs to 15 residues. In germline, CDR1 is SGHRS, CDR2 YFSETQ. With 3 bases clipped from V and 5 bases from J, the junction kept 5 bases outside the gene matches. DNA for the CDR3: TGCGCCAGCAGCTCGCGTGGGACTAGCGGAGATACGCAGTATTTT. Its translation: CASSSRGTSGDTQYF.